This TCR beta chain was sequenced for a study of blood T cells in healthy people across ages. About this clonotype: Its antigen is unidentified.

Whole-study results and caveats: Long-lived donors carried more naive CD4+ cells and greater diversity than aged donors.

CDR3 length equals 18 residues. The germline gives CDR1 SGHRS, CDR2 YFSETQ. V was pared by 1 base and J by 4 bases, with 21 bases between. Primed by a sample-barcoded 5' primer and a J-beta primer mix, a second PCR proceeded for 7 to 11 cycles. TCRdb re-called the 5' RACE reads through MiXCR, storing one row per CDR3 protein. The sample has roughly 1.6 million distinct CDR3 sequences; approximately 32% are singletons. The TCR was taken from a woman aged 25-40 years in good health. The chain combines TRBV5-1 with TRBJ2-1; TRBD1 is a possible D gene (6 bases). The sample taken for sequencing was blood. The CDR3, as DNA: TGCGCCAGCAGCTTGTACGTCCTCGGGACACTGAGTTACAATGAGCAGTTCTTC. Translation gives CASSLYVLGTLSYNEQFF.